This T cell receptor beta chain was recovered during a study of cytomegalovirus exposure and HLA in healthy donors. The CDR3 contains 16 residues. The germline gives CDR1 SGHTA, CDR2 FQGNSA. V was clipped by 2 bases and J by 7 bases; unmatched bases: 8. The PCR used 60 Vbeta and 13 Jbeta primers. The method was immunoSEQ multiplex PCR; TCRdb's version includes in-frame clones alone and lacks a portion of them. This table has approximately 170,000 clones, under 70% appearing once. This clonotype originated in a woman aged 40-49 years in good health and CMV-seropositive. This chain uses TRBV7-2 with TRBJ2-1; 10 bases map to TRBD2. The sample consisted of PBMCs. Here the CDR3 DNA reads TGTGCCAGCAGCTTACCAGCGGGGGGGTCTCGAAATGAGCAGTTCTTC. Translation gives CASSLPAGGSRNEQFF. Variable domain in full (rest from reference TRBV7-2 and TRBJ2-1): GAGVSQSPSNKVTEKGKDVELRCDPISGHTALYWYRQSLGQGLEFLIYFQGNSAPDKSGLPSDRFSAERTGGSVSTLTIQRTQQEDSAVYLCASSLPAGGSRNEQFFGPGTRLTVL.